This T cell receptor beta chain was found in a study of blood T cell repertoires in COVID-19 (dated by TCRdb to the early 2020s). In terms of the full investigation: The collaborator samples originated in the United States, Italy and Spain and spanned the acute and convalescent phases of COVID-19. The material from the prospective study consisted of cDNA or gDNA derived from T cells, B-cell-depleted T cells, or PBMCs. The dataset comprised deeply sampled blood TCRbeta repertoires from subjects exposed to, actively infected with, or recovered from COVID-19. The repertoires were made available in a free public database intended to serve as a resource for research on the immune response to SARS-CoV-2. Samples came from the ongoing ImmuneRACE study (first 160 participants) plus 1,254 subjects from 6 global collaborators. A de-identified subject ID, COVID-19 status, age in years and sex were almost always included in the sample metadata. HLA class I and class II types, where available, came from metadata supplied by the sample provider rather than from assay-based typing. Here is what the overall study found, with its caveats: Clinical and demographic metadata were provided uncurated, with the amount varying by source and participant.

Each collaborating institution followed its own protocols to collect whole blood in K2EDTA tubes. For TCRbeta analysis, collaborators shipped samples as frozen whole blood, isolated PBMCs, or DNA extracted from either of those sample types. The immunoSEQ Assay, a bias-controlled multiplex PCR, was used to amplify TCRbeta CDR3 regions from genomic DNA. The published analysis was carried out like this. The number of nucleated cells in each sample was estimated from the amplification of reference gene primers within the assay. To quantify the absolute abundance of each unique TCRbeta CDR3 rearrangement, sequence reads were collapsed and filtered. For each sample, productive Simpson clonality was calculated as the square root of Simpson's diversity index over productive rearrangements. TCRdb took this table from immuneACCESS and kept in-frame rearrangements with V and J called. Such tables lack part of the clones; where checked against another copy, unresolved V genes explain under half of the gap, and the rest is unexplained. That table gives V, J and clone size, and the DNA gave D and trimming. The sample table records tens of thousands of clones; roughly 86% of these occur just once. 0.9% to 1.2% of the sample rests with the top ten.

For this clone: No antigen is known for it. Per-base quality was not reported, and no clone a single base away is much larger than it.

Trimming takes 1 base off V and 6 bases off J; junction bases not matched to a gene: 8. The germline V gene provides CDR1 KGHSH and CDR2 LQKENI. The CDR3 holds 15 amino acids from the cysteine to the phenylalanine. Only the CDR3 DNA stays, 45 bases, in frame from base 1. The origin of this receptor is a man in his sixties or seventies with acute or convalescent COVID-19. The V and J segments used are TRBV18 and TRBJ1-2; the junction holds 7 bases that match TRBD1. Sequencing was performed on peripheral blood. The CDR3 region: CASSPLNRGVDGYTF. The nucleotides are TGTGCCAGCTCACCACTTAACAGGGGAGTAGATGGCTACACCTTC.